The T cell receptor beta chain under discussion was sequenced for a study of cytomegalovirus exposure and HLA in healthy donors. Primers for the PCR totalled 60 Vbeta and 13 Jbeta. Per the original methods: Around 83 million unique TCR beta chains, 9 million to 12 million shared, were counted in a later analysis. TCRdb's copy holds only in-frame clones and misses some; the assay was immunoSEQ multiplex PCR. V and J calls and clone size are given by that table; D and trimming were obtained from the DNA. This table holds 75,000 to 80,000 clones, under 80% found once. Looked up from germline, CDR1 is MNHEY and CDR2 is SVGAGI. V was shortened by 4 bases and J by 4 bases, with 14 bases between the two germline ends. The CDR3 totals 15 residues. Whole-study results and caveats: Within an earlier analysis, most TCR beta V segments proved productive either about 90% or about 30% of the time.

For this clone: The antigen remains undetermined.

The TCR was taken from a man aged 60 to 75 in good health and CMV-seropositive. The sample comprised PBMCs. The chain couples TRBV6-5 to TRBJ2-1, with a weak D call TRBD2 (5 bases). The CDR3 loop is CASSSGIPLYNEQFF. The CDR3 DNA reads TGTGCCAGCAGTTCGGGGATACCTCTATACAATGAGCAGTTCTTC.